The 22 T cell receptor beta chains in this list originate from one sample, sequenced in a study of cytotoxic CD8 clonotypes in ibrutinib-treated CLL. The assay was immunoSEQ multiplex PCR, and TCRdb's table has in-frame clones only and misses some. The profile covers about 310,000 clones, with just under 80% appearing a single time and about 6.3% taken by the ten largest. The material was PBMCs, obtained before ibrutinib treatment. The receptor set was obtained from a human donor with chronic lymphocytic leukemia.

The chain combines TRBV5-5 with TRBJ1-3; D not resolved. The CDR3 spans 13 residues. Trimming stripped 4 bases from V and 1 base from J, with 6 bases between. Germline V gene lookup returns CDR1 SGHKS and CDR2 YYEKEE (reference sequence). This CDR3 reads CASSLASGNTIYF. The CDR3 DNA reads as TGTGCCAGCAGCCTGGCTTCTGGAAACACCATATATTTT.

The chain carries TRBV6-6 and TRBJ2-7, with D possibly called TRBD1 or TRBD2 (5 bases each). This CDR3 spans 15 amino acids. Germline V gene sequence: CDR1 MNHNY, CDR2 SVGAGI (reference sequence). V lost 4 bases and J lost 2, with 15 bases in between. The CDR3 DNA reads as TGTGCCAGCAGTTTGGCTTGGGACGGCGCCTACGAGCAGTACTTC. This translates into CASSLAWDGAYEQYF.

The chain is built from TRBV7-9 and TRBJ1-4; D gene unclear. CDR1 SEHNR and CDR2 FQNEAQ come from the germline V gene (reference sequence). This CDR3 is 16 amino acids long. V lost 5 bases, J lost 6 bases, and 19 bases lay in between. In DNA, the CDR3 is TGTGCCAGCAGCGGCCGGAGATGGTTCGGTCATGAAAAACTGTTTTTT. Translated: CASSGRRWFGHEKLFF.

The V call is TRBV4-2, the J call TRBJ1-5; no clear D gene. V was cut by 0 bases and J by 5 bases, with 8 bases left in between. Germline-derived CDR1 and CDR2 are LGHNA and YNFKEQ. The CDR3 has 14 residues. The CDR3 loop reads CASSQDYRDQPQHF. CDR3 bases: TGTGCCAGCAGCCAAGATTACAGAGATCAGCCCCAGCATTTT.

CDR3 DNA: TGTGCCACCAGCAGAGGCCCCGGGACAGGTACTCATCAGCCCCAGCATTTT. It specifies CATSRGPGTGTHQPQHF. The chain recombines TRBV15 with TRBJ1-5; TRBD1 agrees at 8 bases. The CDR3 extends over 17 amino acids. Germline trimming cut 1 base from V and 5 bases from J; bases unmatched to any gene: 10. The V gene's germline CDR1 is LNHNV and CDR2 YYDKDF (reference sequence). The complete variable domain, with remaining parts taken from reference TRBV15 and TRBJ1-5, reads DAMVIQNPRYQVTQFGKPVTLSCSQTLNHNVMYWYQQKSSQAPKLLFHYYDKDFNNEADTPDNFQSRRPNTSFCFLDIRSPGLGDTAMYLCATSRGPGTGTHQPQHFGDGTRLSIL.

J is TRBJ1-3 and V is TRBV9, with D hard to call. V was cut by 0 bases and J by 0 bases, with 10 bases left in between. Germline CDR1 and CDR2: SGDLS and YYNGEE. The CDR3 is 16 residues long. The CDR3, as DNA: TGTGCCAGCAGCGTAGATCCAGCCGACTCTGGAAACACCATATATTTT. Amino acid sequence: CASSVDPADSGNTIYF.

The sample holds one count of this clone. The chain links TRBV27 to TRBJ1-1; perhaps TRBD1 as D (6 bases). The CDR3 spans 14 residues. Deletions cut 6 bases from V and 5 bases from J, with 16 bases between. Germline V gene sequence: CDR1 MNHEY, CDR2 SMNVEV (reference sequence). DNA for the CDR3: TGTGCCAGCAGAAGCTCTGGGGGGCGGACTGAAGCTTTCTTT. It codes for CASRSSGGRTEAFF.

This chain uses TRBV12-5 with TRBJ2-3, with a possible D match to TRBD2 (5 bases). There are 17 residues in the CDR3. Germline CDR1 LGHNT, CDR2 FRNRAP. V was cut by 1 base and J by 6 bases, with 20 bases left in between. The DNA for the CDR3 is TGTGCTAGTGGTTTGGGTGATTCGGGGTTAGGAGCGGATACGCAGTATTTT. Residues: CASGLGDSGLGADTQYF.

The rearrangement links TRBV2 to TRBJ2-5; TRBD2 is a possible D gene (5 bases). Germline V gene sequence: CDR1 SNHLY, CDR2 FYNNEI. This CDR3 has 12 amino acids. Trimming removed 4 bases from V and 7 bases from J, with 10 bases in between. DNA of the CDR3: TGTGCCAGCAGTGTGAGGACTGGGACCCAGTACTTC. Translation: CASSVRTGTQYF.

This chain connects TRBV27 to TRBJ2-7; TRBD1 or TRBD2 may be the D gene (5 bases each). The CDR3 totals 15 residues. Per germline, CDR1 MNHEY and CDR2 SMNVEV (reference sequence). V was cut by 5 bases and J by 5 bases, with 19 bases left in between. CDR3 loop: CASSLFRDGPHEQYF. The CDR3 coding sequence is TGTGCCAGCAGTCTGTTCCGGGACGGACCCCACGAGCAGTACTTC.

Points on this clone: Its ends do not fully match the called genes, so a read error is possible. The chain combines TRBV11-3 with TRBJ2-7; D is unresolved. The CDR3 spans 12 residues. Germline-derived CDR1 and CDR2 are SGHNT and YENEEA. The CDR3 loop reads CASTRSSFEQYF. CDR3 bases: TGTGCCAGCACCCGTAGCTCCTTCGAGCAGTACTTC.

This clone was seen a single time. This chain uses TRBV6-6 with TRBJ1-1; D is uncertain. The CDR3 covers 14 residues. The V gene's germline CDR1 is MNHNY and CDR2 SVGAGI (reference sequence). The V and J ends lost 3 bases and 3 bases respectively, with 11 bases between them. CDR3 in DNA: TGTGCCAGCAGTTATGGGCAGACGGACACTGAAGCTTTCTTT. As protein: CASSYGQTDTEAFF.

This sequence joins TRBV9 and TRBJ2-1; 8 bases are shared with TRBD1. The V segment lost 0 bases and the J segment 11 bases; nucleotides outside the gene matches: 13. CDR1 is SGDLS and CDR2 is YYNGEE in the germline V gene. The CDR3 has 16 amino acids. DNA of the CDR3: TGTGCCAGCAGCGTAGCTACAGGGGGAGCGCCCTTTCAGCAGTTCTTC. Translation gives CASSVATGGAPFQQFF.

This clone was counted only a few times. CDR3 DNA sequence: TGTGCCAGCAGTTCTGGCGGCTATGGCTACACCTTC. It yields the protein CASSSGGYGYTF. V gene TRBV6-5 combines with J gene TRBJ1-2; D uncertain. Germline V CDR1 and CDR2: MNHEY, SVGAGI. V was shortened by 4 bases and J by 4 bases, with 7 bases between the two germline ends. The CDR3 is 12 residues long.

J is TRBJ2-5 and V is TRBV2, with a weak D call TRBD2 (5 bases). V was trimmed by 4 bases and J by 4 bases, leaving 13 bases between them. Germline CDR1 reads SNHLY; CDR2 reads FYNNEI. The CDR3 spans 14 residues. CDR3 region: CASSGESWRETQYF. The CDR3 nucleotides are TGTGCCAGCAGTGGGGAGTCGTGGCGAGAGACCCAGTACTTC.

This clone has just a few counts. V usage is TRBV7-9 and J usage is TRBJ2-5, with D possibly being TRBD1 or TRBD2 (5 bases each). The CDR3 has 15 residues. V was shortened by 5 bases and J by 5 bases, with 18 bases between the two germline ends. The V gene's germline CDR1 is SEHNR and CDR2 FQNEAQ (reference sequence). The CDR3 spells CASSGGDFLQETQYF. CDR3 DNA: TGTGCCAGCAGCGGGGGAGATTTTTTGCAGGAGACCCAGTACTTC.

Concerning this clone: The same CDR3 is also encoded by other DNA sequences in this sample. This chain uses TRBV18 with TRBJ1-2; TRBD1 is a possible D gene (5 bases). The CDR3 extends over 13 amino acids. Germline V CDR1 and CDR2: KGHSH, LQKENI. V was pared by 2 bases and J by 5 bases, with 9 bases between. As DNA, the CDR3 is TGTGCCAGCTCACCATCAGGGTCTTATGGCTACACCTTC. This encodes CASSPSGSYGYTF. The full variable domain, its missing parts supplied by reference TRBV18 and TRBJ1-2, is NAGVMQNPRHLVRRRGQEARLRCSPMKGHSHVYWYRQLPEEGLKFMVYLQKENIIDESGMPKERFSAEFPKEGPSILRIQQVVRGDSAAYFCASSPSGSYGYTFGSGTRLTVV.

As DNA, the CDR3 is TGCAGCGCCAAGACAGAATCCTATGAAGCTTTCTTT. Its protein product is CSAKTESYEAFF. The V and J genes are TRBV29-1 and TRBJ1-1; D is perhaps TRBD1 (5 bases). V lost 7 bases and J lost 7, with 16 bases in between. The CDR3 length is 12 residues. The germline CDR1 and CDR2 sequences are SQVTM and ANQGSEA.

The chain employs TRBV2 and TRBJ1-5; 8 bases are a match to TRBD1. The V segment lost 8 bases and the J segment 0 bases; nucleotides outside the gene matches: 6. From germline, CDR1 is SNHLY and CDR2 FYNNEI. CDR3 length: 15 amino acids. CDR3: CASRGQGTSNQPQHF. In DNA form, the CDR3 reads TGTGCCAGCCGAGGACAGGGCACTAGCAATCAGCCCCAGCATTTT.

This rearrangement joins TRBV7-8 to TRBJ1-1; D unclear. The CDR3 totals 13 residues. Deletions cut 2 bases from V and 1 base from J, with 5 bases between. Germline values: CDR1 SGHVS, CDR2 FQNEAQ. CDR3 residues: CASSLSENTEAFF. The CDR3 DNA sequence: TGTGCCAGCAGCTTATCGGAGAACACTGAAGCTTTCTTT.

This chain connects TRBV9 to TRBJ2-1; D gene ambiguous. V was clipped by 0 bases and J by 10 bases, with 14 bases between them. Looked up from germline, CDR1 is SGDLS and CDR2 is YYNGEE. The CDR3 spans 14 residues. CDR3 nucleotides: TGTGCCAGCAGCGTAGGGCGACTTCGCTCGGAGCAGTTCTTC. Translated: CASSVGRLRSEQFF.

The rearrangement uses TRBV7-2 and TRBJ2-7; D perhaps matches TRBD1 (5 bases). Per the germline V gene, CDR1 is SGHTA and CDR2 is FQGNSA. V lost 3 bases to trimming and J lost 2 bases, with 11 bases between them. This CDR3 is 14 amino acids long. The CDR3 DNA is TGTGCCAGCAGCTTTTTGACAGTTACCTACGAGCAGTACTTC. It is translated as CASSFLTVTYEQYF.